This record concerns one TCR beta chain sequence. The antigen is not known. The CDR3 contains 16 residues. Per germline, CDR1 MDHEN and CDR2 SYDVKM. V was clipped by 3 bases and J by 6 bases; unmatched bases: 13. These data originate in a study of cytomegalovirus exposure and HLA in healthy donors. Study information: Earlier sequencing of about 179 million T cells yielded nearly 120 million unique TCR beta sequences. Study observations and caveats: Among TCR beta chains of equal frequency, HLA-associated ones were more clonally expanded in a later analysis. Rare TCR sequences dominated, though some public TCRs recurred in many donors.

Researchers ran the PCR with 60 Vbeta and 13 Jbeta primers. Produced via immunoSEQ multiplex PCR; TCRdb's table is partial and in-frame only. The table has tens of thousands of clones, under 90% seen once. The TCR sequence derives from a woman aged 18-29 years in good health and CMV-seronegative. Sequences were obtained from PBMCs. The V call is TRBV28, the J call TRBJ1-1, with TRBD1 matching 7 bases. CDR3 DNA: TGTGCCAGCAGTTTGCCGACAATAGGGGGCAGCCCTGAAGCTTTCTTT. This gives the protein CASSLPTIGGSPEAFF.